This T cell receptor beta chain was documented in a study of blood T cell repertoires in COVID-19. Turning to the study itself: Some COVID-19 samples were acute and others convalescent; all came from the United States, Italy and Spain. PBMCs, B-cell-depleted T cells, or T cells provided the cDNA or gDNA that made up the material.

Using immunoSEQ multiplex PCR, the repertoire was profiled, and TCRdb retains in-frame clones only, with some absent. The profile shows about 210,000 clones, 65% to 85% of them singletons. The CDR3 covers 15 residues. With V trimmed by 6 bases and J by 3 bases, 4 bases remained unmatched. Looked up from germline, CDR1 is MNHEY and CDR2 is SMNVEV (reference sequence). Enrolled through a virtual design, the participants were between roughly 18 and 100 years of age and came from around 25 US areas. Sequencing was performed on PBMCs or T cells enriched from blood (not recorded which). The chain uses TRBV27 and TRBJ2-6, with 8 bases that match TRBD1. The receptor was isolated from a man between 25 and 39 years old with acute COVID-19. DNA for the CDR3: TGTGCCAGCAGCTGGACAGGGAGTGGGGCCAACGTCCTGACTTTC. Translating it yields CASSWTGSGANVLTF.